These 14 T cell receptor beta chains originate from one sample sequenced in a study of T-cell memory formation after mild COVID-19. TCRdb independently ran MiXCR on the 5' RACE reads; one entry per CDR3 protein. This table has 250,000 to 300,000 distinct CDR3 sequences, 18% appearing once. The sequenced material came from PBMCs or a T cell subset sorted from them (not recorded which). The source of these receptors is a man younger than 30 who had mild COVID-19 (a few samples of this study predate the infection). Cell type and time point are not known.

This clonotype was seen more than once but under ten times. J is TRBJ2-7 and V is TRBV6-5, with TRBD1 matching over 8 bases. Germline CDR1 reads MNHEY; CDR2 reads SVGAGI. Trimming removed 0 bases from V and 4 bases from J; junction bases left unmatched: 5. The CDR3 has 15 amino acids. The CDR3 spells CASSYSAGGPYEQYF. The CDR3 nucleotides read TGTGCCAGCAGTTACTCGGCAGGGGGCCCATACGAGCAGTACTTC.

This clonotype has just a few counts. The chain has TRBV3-1 and TRBJ1-6; D possibly corresponds to TRBD1 (5 bases). Trimming took 4 bases from V and 6 from J, leaving 13 bases between them. The CDR3 runs 15 residues. The germline V gene encodes CDR1 LGHDT and CDR2 YNNKEL (reference sequence). The CDR3 sequence is CASSLGTDGNSPLHF. DNA of the CDR3: TGTGCCAGCAGCCTGGGGACGGACGGTAATTCACCCCTCCACTTT.

The chain carries TRBV5-1 and TRBJ2-1; TRBD2 matches 8 bases. CDR1 SGHRS and CDR2 YFSETQ come from the germline V gene. The CDR3 contains 15 residues. After removal of 0 bases from V and 8 bases from J, the junction contained 7 bases not matched to a gene. This chain's CDR3 is CASSLGGGIQDEQFF. CDR3 in DNA: TGCGCCAGCAGCTTGGGCGGGGGGATCCAGGATGAGCAGTTCTTC. The full variable domain, completed using reference TRBV5-1 and TRBJ2-1, is KAGVTQTPRYLIKTRGQQVTLSCSPISGHRSVSWYQQTPGQGLQFLFEYFSETQRNKGNFPGRFSGRQFSNSRSEMNVSTLELGDSALYLCASSLGGGIQDEQFFGPGTRLTVL.

There are a few counts of this clonotype. The rearrangement joins TRBV7-8 to TRBJ2-1; 8 nucleotides agree with TRBD1. Losses at the gene ends were 10 bases for V and 11 bases for J; bases not matched to a gene: 19. The CDR3 is 15 amino acids. Germline assignment: CDR1 SGHVS and CDR2 FQNEAQ. The CDR3 region is CATYRDRLPGVKQFF. The CDR3 DNA reads TGTGCCACTTACCGGGACAGGCTTCCAGGGGTTAAGCAGTTCTTC. The full variable domain, rest sourced from reference TRBV7-8 and TRBJ2-1, is GAGVSQSPRYKVAKRGQDVALRCDPISGHVSLFWYQQALGQGPEFLTYFQNEAQLDKSGLPSDRFFAERPEGSVSTLKIQRTQQEDSAVYLCATYRDRLPGVKQFFGPGTRLTVL.

This clonotype has ten or more counts. This sequence joins TRBV7-2 and TRBJ2-2; D remains ambiguous. Trimming removed 5 bases from V and 0 bases from J, with 1 base in between. This CDR3 region has 12 residues. CDR1 SGHTA and CDR2 FQGNSA come from the germline V gene. In DNA, the CDR3 is TGTGCCAGCAGCCCGAACACCGGGGAGCTGTTTTTT. This gives the protein CASSPNTGELFF. The whole variable domain, filled in from reference TRBV7-2 and TRBJ2-2, reads GAGVSQSPSNKVTEKGKDVELRCDPISGHTALYWYRQSLGQGLEFLIYFQGNSAPDKSGLPSDRFSAERTGGSVSTLTIQRTQQEDSAVYLCASSPNTGELFFGEGSRLTVL.

As DNA, the CDR3 is TGCAGCGTTGAGGCACAGGGCGGCACTGAAGCTTTCTTT. This gives the protein CSVEAQGGTEAFF. J is TRBJ1-1 and V is TRBV29-1; possibly TRBD1 for D (6 bases). V lost 3 bases to trimming and J lost 4 bases, with 12 bases between them. Germline V gene sequence: CDR1 SQVTM, CDR2 ANQGSEA. The CDR3 runs to 13 residues.

This chain joins TRBV20-1 and TRBJ2-7; the match to TRBD2 covers 8 bases. Per the germline V gene, CDR1 is DFQATT and CDR2 is SNEGSKA (reference sequence). V was pared by 7 bases and J by 4 bases, with 6 bases of the junction left unmatched. This CDR3 comprises 12 residues. In nucleotides, the CDR3 is TGCAGTGGATCACAGCGGGGGTACGAGCAGTACTTC. Translation gives CSGSQRGYEQYF.

V gene TRBV5-1 combines with J gene TRBJ1-1, with D possibly matching TRBD1 (5 bases). Germline assignment: CDR1 SGHRS and CDR2 YFSETQ. The CDR3 has 12 residues. V lost 3 bases, J lost 6 bases, and 9 bases lay in between. The CDR3 DNA is TGCGCCAGCAGCTCAAGGGGCTCTGAAGCTTTCTTT. Its translation: CASSSRGSEAFF.

The V gene is TRBV6-1, the J gene TRBJ1-5; D not certain. CDR1 MNHNS and CDR2 SASEGT come from the germline V gene. V was clipped by 6 bases and J by 3 bases, with 15 bases between them. The CDR3 is made up of 15 amino acids. The CDR3 region is CASRGPGIFNQPQHF. CDR3 nucleotides: TGTGCCAGCAGAGGACCGGGGATTTTCAATCAGCCCCAGCATTTT.

This clonotype was picked up a small number of times. The V and J genes are TRBV4-1 and TRBJ2-1; weak D call: TRBD1 (6 bases). Germline V gene lookup returns CDR1 MGHRA and CDR2 YSYEKL. The CDR3 length is 14 residues. V was cut by 4 bases and J by 3 bases, with 10 bases left in between. CDR3 DNA sequence: TGCGCCAGCAGCCGAGACAGGAGCTACAATGAGCAGTTCTTC. This gives the protein CASSRDRSYNEQFF.

The chain recombines TRBV3-1 with TRBJ1-2; D may be TRBD1 (5 bases). The CDR3 has 13 amino acids. V was cut by 2 bases and J by 6 bases, with 10 bases left in between. CDR1 and CDR2 from the germline V gene are LGHDT and YNNKEL (reference sequence). This chain's CDR3 is CASSQSSGDGYTF. The DNA of the CDR3 is TGTGCCAGCAGCCAATCTTCGGGGGATGGCTACACCTTC.

This clonotype was picked up many times. The genes are TRBV7-9 and TRBJ2-5; 12 bases align to TRBD2. The CDR3 covers 17 residues. V gave up 1 base and J gave up 1 base; unmatched junction bases: 4. Germline CDR1 SEHNR, CDR2 FQNEAQ (reference sequence). The CDR3 reads CASSLVGGLAGQETQYF. CDR3 DNA: TGTGCCAGCAGCTTAGTTGGGGGACTAGCGGGCCAAGAGACCCAGTACTTC.

This clonotype was counted between two and nine times. The chain recombines TRBV5-1 with TRBJ2-7; 7 bases are shared with TRBD1. The CDR3 sequence is 17 residues long. V dropped 5 bases and J dropped 1; count of bases not matched to a gene: 15. Germline-derived CDR1 and CDR2 are SGHRS and YFSETQ. CDR3 loop: CASRGGPRQGYSYEQYF. CDR3 DNA: TGCGCCAGCAGAGGTGGTCCAAGACAGGGTTATTCCTACGAGCAGTACTTC.

The genes are TRBV5-1 and TRBJ2-3, with D perhaps matching TRBD1 (6 bases). There are 14 residues in the CDR3. The V and J ends lost 4 bases and 4 bases respectively, with 13 bases between them. Germline-derived CDR1 and CDR2 are SGHRS and YFSETQ. DNA for the CDR3: TGCGCCAGCAGCCAGGACAGTGGCGCAGATACGCAGTATTTT. This encodes CASSQDSGADTQYF. Combining the CDR3 with reference TRBV5-1 and TRBJ2-3 gives the whole variable domain KAGVTQTPRYLIKTRGQQVTLSCSPISGHRSVSWYQQTPGQGLQFLFEYFSETQRNKGNFPGRFSGRQFSNSRSEMNVSTLELGDSALYLCASSQDSGADTQYFGPGTRLTVL.